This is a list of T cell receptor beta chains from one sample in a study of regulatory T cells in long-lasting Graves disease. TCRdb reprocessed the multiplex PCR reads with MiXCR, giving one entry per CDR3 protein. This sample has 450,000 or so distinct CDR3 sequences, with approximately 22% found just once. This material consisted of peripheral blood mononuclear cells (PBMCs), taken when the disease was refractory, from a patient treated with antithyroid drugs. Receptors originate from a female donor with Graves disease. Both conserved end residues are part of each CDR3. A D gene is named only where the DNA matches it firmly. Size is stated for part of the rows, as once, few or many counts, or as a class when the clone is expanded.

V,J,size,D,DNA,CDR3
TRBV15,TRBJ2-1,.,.,TGTGCCACCAGCAGAGAACCATTAGGGAGGGGGATTAACAATGAGCAGTTCTTC,CATSREPLGRGINNEQFF
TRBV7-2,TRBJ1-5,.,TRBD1,TGTGCCAGCAGCCACAGGGGGCCTCCCTACGATCAGCCCCAGCATTTT,CASSHRGPPYDQPQHF
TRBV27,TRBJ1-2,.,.,TGTGCCAGCAGTTTATCCGGGGTTGGGGTCTATGGCTACACCTTC,CASSLSGVGVYGYTF
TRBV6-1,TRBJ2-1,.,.,TGTGCCAGCAGCTCAGCTTCCTGGGAGAATGAGCAGTTCTTC,CASSSASWENEQFF
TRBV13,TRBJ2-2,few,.,TGTGCCAGCAGCAGGGGACGGTACACCGGGGAGCTGTTTTTT,CASSRGRYTGELFF
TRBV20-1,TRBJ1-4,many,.,TGCAGTGCTTTCGCGGGAGACAATGAAAAACTGTTTTTT,CSAFAGDNEKLFF
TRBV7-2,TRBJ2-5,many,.,TGTGCCAGCAGCCCTCAAACTACAATTGAGACCCAGTACTTC,CASSPQTTIETQYF
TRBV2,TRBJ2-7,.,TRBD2,TGTGCCAGCAGCTTTACCGGGGGGGCTTCCTACGAGCAGTACTTC,CASSFTGGASYEQYF
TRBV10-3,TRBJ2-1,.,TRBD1,TGTGCCATCAGTAAAGCGGGACAGGGGATTTCGAATGAGCAGTTCTTC,CAISKAGQGISNEQFF
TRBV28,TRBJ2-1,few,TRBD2,TGTGCCAGCAGTTCTCTCCTAGCGGGCAACCTCCTCAATGAGCAGTTCTTC,CASSSLLAGNLLNEQFF
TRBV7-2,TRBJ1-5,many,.,TGTGCCAGCACACTTGGGTTGGGGGAGACTCAGCCCCAGCATTTT,CASTLGLGETQPQHF
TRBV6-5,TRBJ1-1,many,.,TGTGCCAGCAGTTACGGACCGGGGGCTCTAAACACTGAAGCTTTCTTT,CASSYGPGALNTEAFF
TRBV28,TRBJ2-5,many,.,TGTGCCAGCACCCACTGGGGCTGGCAAGAGACCCAGTACTTC,CASTHWGWQETQYF
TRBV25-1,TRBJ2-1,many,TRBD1,TGTGCCAGCAAAAGAGGGGGCAGTTACAATGAGCAGTTCTTC,CASKRGGSYNEQFF
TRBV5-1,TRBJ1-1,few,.,TGCGCCAGCAGCTTGGAAGTGGGGAACACTGAAGCTTTCTTT,CASSLEVGNTEAFF
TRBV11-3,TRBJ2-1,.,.,TGTGCCAGCAGCTCGCGGCAGCCGGAGCAGTTCTTC,CASSSRQPEQFF
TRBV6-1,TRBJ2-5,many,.,TGTGCCAGCAGTGGGGGGGGACAGGTAGAGACCCAGTACTTC,CASSGGGQVETQYF
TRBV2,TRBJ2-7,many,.,TGTGCCAGCATTCGGACCCTAAATTCCTACGAGCAGTACTTC,CASIRTLNSYEQYF
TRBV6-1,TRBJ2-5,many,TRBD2,TGTGCCAGCAGTATCTGGACTAGCGGTCCGACCCAGTACTTC,CASSIWTSGPTQYF
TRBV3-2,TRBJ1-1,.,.,TGTGCCAGCAGCCATCTCACAGGGGATAACACTGAAGCTTTCTTT,CASSHLTGDNTEAFF
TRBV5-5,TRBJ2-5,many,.,TGTGCCAGCAGCTTACAAACAGGGATCCAAGAGACCCAGTACTTC,CASSLQTGIQETQYF
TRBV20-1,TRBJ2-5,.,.,TGCAGTGCTCCAGGGAGGTTAGGGGCAGAGACCCAGTACTTC,CSAPGRLGAETQYF
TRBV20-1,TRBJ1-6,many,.,TGCAGTGCTAGAGAGTATCAGGAGTTCTCCTATAATTCACCCCTCCACTTT,CSAREYQEFSYNSPLHF
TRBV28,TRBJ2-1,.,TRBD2,TGTGCCAGCAGCGTCTTCGGGGGGTTCTCCTACAATGAGCAGTTCTTC,CASSVFGGFSYNEQFF
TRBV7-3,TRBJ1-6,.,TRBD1,TGTGCCAGCAGCTTAGGGGGGACAGGGCTAAATTCACCCCTCCACTTT,CASSLGGTGLNSPLHF
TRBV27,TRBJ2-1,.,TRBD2,TGTGCCAGCAGTTTCGGGGACGGGGGGAATGAGCAGTTCTTC,CASSFGDGGNEQFF
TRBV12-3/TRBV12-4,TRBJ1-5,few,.,TGTGCCAGCAGTTTAACCAGGCCAGGTCAGCCCCAGCATTTT,CASSLTRPGQPQHF
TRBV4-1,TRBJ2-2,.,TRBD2,TGCGCCAGCAGCCTCCCGAGGATAGCGGGGGGGCCGGACACCGGGGAGCTGTTTTTT,CASSLPRIAGGPDTGELFF
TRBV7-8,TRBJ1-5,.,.,TGTGCCAGCAGCTTAGGTAGGGGTTTGGGCAATCAGCCCCAGCATTTT,CASSLGRGLGNQPQHF
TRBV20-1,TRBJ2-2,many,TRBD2,TGCAGTGCTATCACTAGCGGGTTCACCGGGGAGCTGTTTTTT,CSAITSGFTGELFF
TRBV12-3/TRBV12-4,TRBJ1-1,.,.,TGTGCCTCAATAGTCTACCCGGGCGGAGCTTTCTTT,CASIVYPGGAFF
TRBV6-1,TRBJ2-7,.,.,TGTGCCAGCAAAGATATCCTAGGGGGGGACGAGCAGTACTTC,CASKDILGGDEQYF
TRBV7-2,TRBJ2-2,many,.,TGTGCCAGCAGCTTAGACAGGAAGAACACCGGGGAGCTGTTTTTT,CASSLDRKNTGELFF
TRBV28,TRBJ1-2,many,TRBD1,TGTGCCAGCGGAGACAGGGAGGGTGGCTACACCTTC,CASGDREGGYTF
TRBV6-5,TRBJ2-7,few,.,TGTGCCAGCAGTTACTCTAGGGTCTACGAGCAGTACTTC,CASSYSRVYEQYF
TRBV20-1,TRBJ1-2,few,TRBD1,TGCAGTGCTCCCCAAACCGGGACAGGGGCCTATGGCTACACCTTC,CSAPQTGTGAYGYTF
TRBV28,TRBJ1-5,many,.,TGTGCCAGCAGTTTACGGAGCTGGAAACAGGCCACCTCCTCTAGCAATCAGCCCCAGCATTTT,CASSLRSWKQATSSSNQPQHF
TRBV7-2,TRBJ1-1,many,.,TGTGCCAGCAGCCCCTTTCAAGGGCTCTGGGCTTTCTTT,CASSPFQGLWAFF
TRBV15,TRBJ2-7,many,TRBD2,TGTGCCACCAGCAGAGATGGAGCGGGAGTAGGCGAGCAGTACTTC,CATSRDGAGVGEQYF
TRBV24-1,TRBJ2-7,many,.,TGTGCCACCAGTGACTCGGGGATCTACGAGCAGTACTTC,CATSDSGIYEQYF